This is a list of T cell receptor beta chains from one sample in a study of blood T cell repertoires in COVID-19. Here immunoSEQ multiplex PCR was the method, and the copy in TCRdb shows in-frame clones only, minus some. The table records 150,000 to 200,000 clones, around 90% of them present only once. The sequenced material came from peripheral blood. These receptors were collected from a woman aged 45-59 years with acute or convalescent COVID-19. The CDR3 runs from the conserved cysteine through the conserved F or W. The D gene is left open where the match is weak. Rows give clone size only sometimes, using once, few, many, or a class for an expanded clone.

clone size: -; D gene: TRBD1; V gene: TRBV6-5; J gene: TRBJ1-1; CDR3 DNA: TGTGCCAGCAGACGTGGACAGGGAGGCACTGAAGCTTTCTTT; CDR3 protein: CASRRGQGGTEAFF
clone size: few; D gene: -; V gene: TRBV9; J gene: TRBJ1-3; CDR3 DNA: TGTGCCAGCAGCGACTGGTCGGGAAACACCATATATTTT; CDR3 protein: CASSDWSGNTIYF
clone size: -; D gene: -; V gene: TRBV2; J gene: TRBJ2-5; CDR3 DNA: TGTGCCAGCAGTCTCACGGACACCCAAGAGACCCAGTACTTC; CDR3 protein: CASSLTDTQETQYF
clone size: -; D gene: TRBD2; V gene: TRBV5-4; J gene: TRBJ2-7; CDR3 DNA: TGTGCCAGCAGCTCAGGGACTAGCGGGGGCCCAAGCTCCTACGAGCAGTACTTC; CDR3 protein: CASSSGTSGGPSSYEQYF
clone size: once; D gene: -; V gene: TRBV5-1; J gene: TRBJ2-3; CDR3 DNA: TGCGCCAGCAGCCGGGGACTTGGGCCCACAGATACGCAGTATTTT; CDR3 protein: CASSRGLGPTDTQYF
clone size: -; D gene: TRBD2; V gene: TRBV3-1/TRBV3-2; J gene: TRBJ2-5; CDR3 DNA: TGTGCCAGCAGCCAAGGTAGCGGGGACCAAGAGACCCAGTACTTC; CDR3 protein: CASSQGSGDQETQYF
clone size: -; D gene: -; V gene: TRBV29-1; J gene: TRBJ2-3; CDR3 DNA: TGCAGCGTCCCATCCTCCCTAGGAGCCACAGATACGCAGTATTTT; CDR3 protein: CSVPSSLGATDTQYF
clone size: -; D gene: -; V gene: TRBV18; J gene: TRBJ2-3; CDR3 DNA: TGTGCCAGCTCACCCCTCCCCTCAGATACGCAGTATTTT; CDR3 protein: CASSPLPSDTQYF
clone size: -; D gene: TRBD1; V gene: TRBV4-3; J gene: TRBJ2-2; CDR3 DNA: TGCGCCAGCAGCCACGGACAGGGGGACACCGGGGAGCTGTTTTTT; CDR3 protein: CASSHGQGDTGELFF
clone size: -; D gene: -; V gene: TRBV6-4; J gene: TRBJ1-1; CDR3 DNA: TGTGCCAGCAGTTTCGACTCGAACACTGAAGCTTTCTTT; CDR3 protein: CASSFDSNTEAFF
clone size: -; D gene: TRBD1; V gene: TRBV5-4; J gene: TRBJ1-1; CDR3 DNA: TGTGCCAGCAGCTTGACAACAGGGGTTGGGACTGAAGCTTTCTTT; CDR3 protein: CASSLTTGVGTEAFF
clone size: -; D gene: TRBD2; V gene: TRBV7-8; J gene: TRBJ2-1; CDR3 DNA: TGTGCCAGCATCCGGGGACCACGGGAGGCCTACAATGAGCAGTTCTTC; CDR3 protein: CASIRGPREAYNEQFF
clone size: many; D gene: TRBD2; V gene: TRBV19; J gene: TRBJ2-7; CDR3 DNA: TGTGCCAGTAAAGATAGCGGGAGCGCTGGGTCCTACGAGCAGTACTTC; CDR3 protein: CASKDSGSAGSYEQYF
clone size: few; D gene: TRBD2; V gene: TRBV2; J gene: TRBJ2-1; CDR3 DNA: TGTGCCACCCTAGCGGGGGGCCTCAATGAGCAGTTCTTC; CDR3 protein: CATLAGGLNEQFF
clone size: -; D gene: -; V gene: TRBV7-9; J gene: TRBJ2-7; CDR3 DNA: TGTGCCAGTCGAGATGGGAGTAGGTACGAGCAGTACTTC; CDR3 protein: CASRDGSRYEQYF
clone size: -; D gene: TRBD1; V gene: TRBV7-2; J gene: TRBJ1-2; CDR3 DNA: TGTGCCAGCAGCCCCGACAGGGGTCGGTCTGGCTACACCTTC; CDR3 protein: CASSPDRGRSGYTF
clone size: few; D gene: TRBD1; V gene: TRBV6-2/TRBV6-3; J gene: TRBJ1-2; CDR3 DNA: TGTGCCAGCAGTTACCGCCAGGGGGCGCATGGCTACACCTTC; CDR3 protein: CASSYRQGAHGYTF
clone size: -; D gene: -; V gene: TRBV19; J gene: TRBJ1-2; CDR3 DNA: TGTGCCAGTAGTAGAGGCCCGGATGGCTACACCTTC; CDR3 protein: CASSRGPDGYTF
clone size: -; D gene: TRBD1; V gene: TRBV25-1; J gene: TRBJ2-3; CDR3 DNA: TGTGCCAGCAGTAGACAGGGGAGCACAGATACGCAGTATTTT; CDR3 protein: CASSRQGSTDTQYF
clone size: -; D gene: -; V gene: TRBV18; J gene: TRBJ1-1; CDR3 DNA: TGTGCCAGCTCACCGGGGCCAAACACTGAAGCTTTCTTT; CDR3 protein: CASSPGPNTEAFF
clone size: -; D gene: -; V gene: TRBV2; J gene: TRBJ1-4; CDR3 DNA: TGTGCCAGCATCCCGAGCCCGTCAACTAATGAAAAACTGTTTTTT; CDR3 protein: CASIPSPSTNEKLFF
clone size: -; D gene: TRBD1; V gene: TRBV9; J gene: TRBJ1-3; CDR3 DNA: TGTGCCAGCAGTCAGGGGGGTGGAAACACCATATATTTT; CDR3 protein: CASSQGGGNTIYF
clone size: -; D gene: -; V gene: TRBV6-4; J gene: TRBJ1-1; CDR3 DNA: TGTGCCAGCAGTGAATCCTTTGACAGGGAAGCTTTCTTT; CDR3 protein: CASSESFDREAFF
clone size: -; D gene: TRBD1; V gene: TRBV3-1/TRBV3-2; J gene: TRBJ1-2; CDR3 DNA: TGTGCCAGCAGCCAAGGACAGGGGGGGATCTCTGGCTACACCTTC; CDR3 protein: CASSQGQGGISGYTF
clone size: -; D gene: -; V gene: TRBV5-5; J gene: TRBJ1-3; CDR3 DNA: TGTGCCAGCAGCTTGGACTCCGGGAGCGGAAACACCATATATTTT; CDR3 protein: CASSLDSGSGNTIYF
clone size: once; D gene: -; V gene: TRBV6-5; J gene: TRBJ2-7; CDR3 DNA: TGTGCCAGCAGTCAGACAGAGGCCTACGAGCAGTACTTC; CDR3 protein: CASSQTEAYEQYF
clone size: -; D gene: -; V gene: TRBV7-2; J gene: TRBJ1-2; CDR3 DNA: TGTGCCAGCAGCCCAAGGGCAGGGGACTATGGCTACACCTTC; CDR3 protein: CASSPRAGDYGYTF
clone size: -; D gene: TRBD1; V gene: TRBV7-2; J gene: TRBJ1-1; CDR3 DNA: TGTGCCAGCAGCTTGACAGGGAAGGGTCCTGAAGCTTTCTTT; CDR3 protein: CASSLTGKGPEAFF
clone size: -; D gene: -; V gene: TRBV29-1; J gene: TRBJ1-3; CDR3 DNA: TGCAGCGTTGTCGGACCCGGAGGGGGAAACACCATATATTTT; CDR3 protein: CSVVGPGGGNTIYF
clone size: few; D gene: -; V gene: TRBV5-1; J gene: TRBJ1-6; CDR3 DNA: TGCGCCAGCTCGCGGACGGGGAGCTCCTATAATTCACCCCTCCACTTT; CDR3 protein: CASSRTGSSYNSPLHF
clone size: few; D gene: -; V gene: TRBV18; J gene: TRBJ1-5; CDR3 DNA: TGTGCCAGCTCACCAAATGAGCAGCCCCAGCATTTT; CDR3 protein: CASSPNEQPQHF
clone size: -; D gene: -; V gene: TRBV29-1; J gene: TRBJ1-2; CDR3 DNA: TGCAGCGTTGTCCTGGACTTCTATGGCTACACCTTC; CDR3 protein: CSVVLDFYGYTF
clone size: -; D gene: TRBD1; V gene: TRBV2; J gene: TRBJ1-6; CDR3 DNA: TGTGCCAGCACACTGGACAGGGCCACCTATAATTCACCCCTCCACTTT; CDR3 protein: CASTLDRATYNSPLHF
clone size: -; D gene: TRBD1; V gene: TRBV11-3; J gene: TRBJ2-2; CDR3 DNA: TGTGCCAGCAGCTTCCGGGACAGGGGCGTCGGGGAGCTGTTTTTT; CDR3 protein: CASSFRDRGVGELFF
clone size: -; D gene: -; V gene: TRBV24-1; J gene: TRBJ1-6; CDR3 DNA: TGTGCCCTGCGAACAGATTCACCCCTCCACTTT; CDR3 protein: CALRTDSPLHF
clone size: -; D gene: -; V gene: TRBV6-2/TRBV6-3; J gene: TRBJ2-1; CDR3 DNA: TGTGCCAGCAGTTACGACATGCTCTACAATGAGCAGTTCTTC; CDR3 protein: CASSYDMLYNEQFF
clone size: -; D gene: TRBD1; V gene: TRBV18; J gene: TRBJ1-1; CDR3 DNA: TGTGCCAGCTCGGGGACAGGGTATGAAGGGACTGAAGCTTTCTTT; CDR3 protein: CASSGTGYEGTEAFF
clone size: -; D gene: -; V gene: TRBV9; J gene: TRBJ1-3; CDR3 DNA: TGTGCCAGCAGTTGGGCCGGGGAGGGAAACACCATATATTTT; CDR3 protein: CASSWAGEGNTIYF
clone size: -; D gene: TRBD1; V gene: TRBV7-8; J gene: TRBJ1-2; CDR3 DNA: TGTGCCAGCAGCTTAGGGGGAACAGGGGGCTATGGCTACACCTTC; CDR3 protein: CASSLGGTGGYGYTF
clone size: -; D gene: TRBD2; V gene: TRBV6-2/TRBV6-3; J gene: TRBJ2-7; CDR3 DNA: TGTGCCAGCAGTTTAGCGGGGTCCATCGAGCAGTACTTC; CDR3 protein: CASSLAGSIEQYF
clone size: few; D gene: -; V gene: TRBV5-1; J gene: TRBJ1-3; CDR3 DNA: TGCGCCAGCAGCTTGGACAGGATGAGCTCTGGAAACACCATATATTTT; CDR3 protein: CASSLDRMSSGNTIYF
clone size: -; D gene: TRBD1; V gene: TRBV6-5; J gene: TRBJ2-7; CDR3 DNA: TGTGCCAGCAGTCTGGGGGACAGAGCCTACGAGCAGTACTTC; CDR3 protein: CASSLGDRAYEQYF
clone size: -; D gene: -; V gene: TRBV19; J gene: TRBJ1-5; CDR3 DNA: TGTGCCAGTACCCTAGGTCGAAGTTGGCAGCCCCAGCATTTT; CDR3 protein: CASTLGRSWQPQHF
clone size: -; D gene: TRBD1; V gene: TRBV9; J gene: TRBJ1-3; CDR3 DNA: TGTGCCAGCAGCGTAGAAGTTATCAGGGGGAACGGAAACACCATATATTTT; CDR3 protein: CASSVEVIRGNGNTIYF
clone size: -; D gene: -; V gene: TRBV9; J gene: TRBJ1-2; CDR3 DNA: TGTGCCAGCAGCCTAACCGGGACACCCAACTATGGCTACACCTTC; CDR3 protein: CASSLTGTPNYGYTF
clone size: once; D gene: -; V gene: TRBV10-2; J gene: TRBJ2-5; CDR3 DNA: TGCGCCAGCACCCAGTACCAAGAGACCCAGTACTTC; CDR3 protein: CASTQYQETQYF